This TCR beta chain was retrieved from a study of blood T cells in healthy people across ages. Per individual sample, total RNA of at least 5 micrograms was extracted. Germline values: CDR1 PRHDT, CDR2 FYEKMQ (reference sequence). The CDR3 has 13 residues. V lost 5 bases, J lost 6 bases, and 13 bases lay in between. Whole-study results and caveats: Estimates based on one million T cells were treated as lower bounds. Among long-lived donors, naive CD4+ cells were more numerous and diversity higher than in aged donors.

Primers used in a second PCR of roughly 6 to 11 cycles were a sample-barcoded 5' primer and a J-beta primer mix. Each CDR3 protein is one row after TCRdb ran MiXCR on the 5' RACE reads. The top ten hold 15% to 17% of the sample, which has around 670,000 distinct CDR3 sequences, less than 35% seen once. Points on this clonotype: Its antigen remains unknown. A read error may explain this, as a much larger clone is one base away.

The sequence came from a woman of 80 years or more in good health. Sequencing was done on a sample of blood. The chain employs TRBV13 and TRBJ1-1, with D uncertain. This chain's CDR3 is CASSIGPNAEAFF. CDR3 nucleotides: TGTGCCAGCAGCATCGGTCCCAACGCTGAAGCTTTCTTT. Full variable domain (remainder filled in from reference TRBV13 and TRBJ1-1): AAGVIQSPRHLIKEKRETATLKCYPIPRHDTVYWYQQGPGQDPQFLISFYEKMQSDKGSIPDRFSAQQFSDYHSELNMSSLELGDSALYFCASSIGPNAEAFFGQGTRLTVV.